This TCR beta chain was sequenced for a study of T-cell reconstitution after alpha-beta-depleted transplantation in children. The library targeted TCRbeta and was prepared with unique molecular identifiers. TCRdb reprocessed the PCR reads via MiXCR and lists one record per CDR3 protein. The repertoire holds a few hundred thousand distinct CDR3 sequences, with around 27% as singletons. Remarks on this clonotype: Its antigen is currently unknown.

Broader study findings: It was surviving recipient T cells and thymic progenitors that gave some patients high TCRbeta diversity at day 60. T cells produced anew were the main source of T-cell counts and diversity one year after transplant. At around two months after transplant, the alpha-beta T cells were reportedly derived from several hundred expanded clones that came from non-depleted graft cells.

The source was PBMCs, collected before TCRalphabeta/CD19-depleted stem cell transplant. The sequence came from a boy less than two years old with Wiskott-Aldrich syndrome, due to receive a stem cell transplant.

CDR3 sequence reads: CASSQDEGTGGLPQHF. The CDR3 DNA sequence: TGTGCCAGCAGCCAAGATGAGGGGACAGGAGGTCTGCCCCAGCATTTT. The chain links TRBV4-2 to TRBJ1-5, with TRBD1 matching over 8 bases. J gave up 9 bases and V 0 bases, and 10 bases lay outside the gene matches. There are 16 residues in the CDR3. Germline values: CDR1 LGHNA, CDR2 YNFKEQ.